The next 10 T cell receptor beta chains were all read from a single sample in a study of Ad26.COV2.S vaccination and SARS-CoV-2 variants. Documented treatment: 19 received Ad26.COV2.S at low or high dose, single or two shots; roughly five received placebo; per-sample allocation not given. Sampling happened 63 days after the first vaccine or placebo injection. Profiled with immunoSEQ multiplex PCR; TCRdb holds only in-frame clones, not every one. The sample has 250,000 to 300,000 clones, about 90% seen once. This specimen was peripheral blood, taken in a trial of Ad26.COV2.S vaccine versus placebo. The receptors were sampled from a person between 18 and 60 years old who received the Ad26.COV2.S COVID-19 vaccine or a placebo.

The rearrangement uses TRBV7-9 and TRBJ2-2, with 11 nucleotides matching TRBD1. After removal of 5 bases from V and 7 bases from J, the junction contained 9 bases not matched to a gene. The CDR3 sequence is 16 residues long. Looked up from germline, CDR1 is SEHNR and CDR2 is FQNEAQ (reference sequence). The CDR3 nucleotides read TGTGCCAGCAGCACACGGACAGGGGGCGGCGGCGGGGAGCTGTTTTTT. Translation: CASSTRTGGGGGELFF.

The chain links TRBV6-2 or TRBV6-3 to TRBJ2-1; D unclear. V lost 4 bases to trimming and J lost 8 bases, with 9 bases between them. This CDR3 spans 12 amino acids. Germline V gene lookup returns CDR1 MNHEY and CDR2 SVGEGT. This CDR3 is CASSFLGDEQFF. CDR3 nucleotide sequence: TGTGCCAGCAGTTTCCTAGGCGATGAGCAGTTCTTC.

In nucleotides, the CDR3 is TGCGCCAGCAGCTCCTCAGGGGTGAACACTGAAGCTTTCTTT. Its translation is CASSSSGVNTEAFF. This chain uses TRBV5-1 with TRBJ1-1; maybe TRBD1 (6 bases). This CDR3 comprises 14 residues. CDR1 and CDR2 (germline): SGHRS, YFSETQ. The V and J ends lost 3 bases and 0 bases respectively, with 9 bases between them.

CDR3 in DNA: TGTGCCAGCAAGGCCAGGGAGGTCCATGAGCAGTTCTTC. Its translation is CASKAREVHEQFF. The chain is built from TRBV6-5 and TRBJ2-1; a possible D gene is TRBD2 (6 bases). With 7 bases removed from V and 8 bases from J, the gap between germline ends came to 15 bases. This CDR3 is 13 amino acids long. Germline lookup yields CDR1 MNHEY and CDR2 SVGAGI.

This clone was counted a single time. The genes are TRBV5-1 and TRBJ1-6; D uncertain. The V gene lost 4 bases and the J gene lost 4 bases, with 15 bases spanning the gap. Germline V gene sequence: CDR1 SGHRS, CDR2 YFSETQ. The CDR3 contains 16 residues. CDR3 in amino acids: CASSPRTFSYNSPLHF. The CDR3 DNA reads as TGCGCCAGCAGCCCGAGGACCTTCTCATATAATTCACCCCTCCACTTT.

V and J are TRBV5-1 and TRBJ2-5, with TRBD1 matching over 8 bases. V shed 9 bases and J 3 bases; nucleotides not matched to a gene: 4. The CDR3 contains 12 residues. The V gene's germline CDR1 is SGHRS and CDR2 YFSETQ. The CDR3, as DNA: TGCGCCATCACAGGGGGAAAAGAGACCCAGTACTTC. Translation: CAITGGKETQYF.

J is TRBJ2-1 and V is TRBV5-1; 12 bases line up with TRBD2. Trimming took 2 bases from V and 6 from J; bases not matched to a gene: 3. Germline CDR1 reads SGHRS; CDR2 reads YFSETQ. The CDR3 is 15 residues long. The CDR3 DNA reads TGCGCCAGCAGCTTTTCGACTAGCGGGAGCAATGAGCAGTTCTTC. This sequence encodes CASSFSTSGSNEQFF.

The chain couples TRBV9 to TRBJ2-3, with D possibly matching TRBD2 (6 bases). Trimming took 4 bases from V and 4 from J, leaving 16 bases between them. CDR3 length equals 15 residues. CDR1 SGDLS and CDR2 YYNGEE come from the germline V gene. This CDR3 reads CASSNYGGESDTQYF. In DNA, the CDR3 is TGTGCCAGCAGCAACTACGGGGGAGAGTCAGATACGCAGTATTTT.

This clone was observed a single time. The chain carries TRBV2 and TRBJ2-1, with 13 bases fitting TRBD2. Germline V CDR1 and CDR2: SNHLY, FYNNEI. CDR3 length: 19 residues. V dropped 4 bases and J dropped 0; count of bases not matched to a gene: 9. This CDR3 is CASSGRLAGGQSSYNEQFF. The CDR3 DNA reads TGTGCCAGCAGTGGGAGACTAGCGGGAGGCCAGAGCTCCTACAATGAGCAGTTCTTC.

The chain's CDR3 is CATSDPKGTHTQYF. CDR3 in DNA: TGTGCCACCAGTGACCCGAAGGGGACACATACGCAGTATTTT. This chain uses TRBV24-1 with TRBJ2-3; D perhaps matches TRBD1 (6 bases). CDR1 is KGHDR, CDR2 SFDVKD, per germline. V was clipped by 4 bases and J by 7 bases, with 14 bases between them. There are 14 residues in the CDR3.